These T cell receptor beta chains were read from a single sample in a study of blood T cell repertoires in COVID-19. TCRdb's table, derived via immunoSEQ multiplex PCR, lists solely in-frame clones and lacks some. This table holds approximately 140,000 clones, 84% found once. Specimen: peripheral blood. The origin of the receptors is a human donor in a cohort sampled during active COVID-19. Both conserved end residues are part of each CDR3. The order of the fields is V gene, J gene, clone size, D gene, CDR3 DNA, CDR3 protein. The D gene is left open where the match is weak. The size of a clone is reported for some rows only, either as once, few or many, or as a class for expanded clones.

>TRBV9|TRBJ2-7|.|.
TGTGCCAGCAGCCCCCGCTCCGGGGGGCCCCACGAGCAGTACTTC
CASSPRSGGPHEQYF
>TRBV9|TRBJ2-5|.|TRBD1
TGTGCCAGCAGCGACCCCGGGACAGGGGATCGGGAGACCCAGTACTTC
CASSDPGTGDRETQYF
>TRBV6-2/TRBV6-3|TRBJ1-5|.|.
TGTGCCAGCAGTCCCGACAGGTCTATCAATCAGCCCCAGCATTTT
CASSPDRSINQPQHF
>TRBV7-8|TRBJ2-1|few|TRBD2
TGTGCCAGTTTGCGGGGGGCCACTTATAACTATGAGCAGTTCTTC
CASLRGATYNYEQFF
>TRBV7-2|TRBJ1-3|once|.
TGTGCCAGCACCCCCCAGGGTACGGCGGGAAACACCATATATTTT
CASTPQGTAGNTIYF
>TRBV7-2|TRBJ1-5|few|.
TGTGCCAGCAGTTCACGAAATGGAGGTCAGCCCCAGCATTTT
CASSSRNGGQPQHF
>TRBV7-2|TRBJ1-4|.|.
TGTGCCAGCAGCCCCAGTCCGGGGGAACGCGAAAAACTGTTTTTT
CASSPSPGEREKLFF
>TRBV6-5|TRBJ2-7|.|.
TGTGCCAGCCGGGACACCTTTTTACAGCAGTACTTC
CASRDTFLQQYF
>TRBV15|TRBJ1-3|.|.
TGTGCCACCAGCAGAGGGGAAGGGGGTTCCGGAAACACCATATATTTT
CATSRGEGGSGNTIYF
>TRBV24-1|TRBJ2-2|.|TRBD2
TGTGCCACCAGTTCTAGCGGATTCACCGGGGAGCTGTTTTTT
CATSSSGFTGELFF
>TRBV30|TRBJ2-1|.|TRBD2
TGTGCCTGGAGTGTACGGTTCAGCGGGGGCAATGAGCAGTTCTTC
CAWSVRFSGGNEQFF
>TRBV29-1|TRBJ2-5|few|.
TGCAGCGTTAGCCCTAGGAGAGAGACCCAGTACTTC
CSVSPRRETQYF
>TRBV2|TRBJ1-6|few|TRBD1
TGTGCCAGCAGCACGGGACAGGCGGGGGCTTCACCCCTCCACTTT
CASSTGQAGASPLHF
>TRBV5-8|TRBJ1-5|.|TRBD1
TGTGCCAGCAGCTTGGGCGGGACAGACTATTATCAGCCCCAGCATTTT
CASSLGGTDYYQPQHF
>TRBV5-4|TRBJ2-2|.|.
TGTGCCAGCAGCAAGTCGGGGGGACACCTCACCGGGGAGCTGTTTTTT
CASSKSGGHLTGELFF
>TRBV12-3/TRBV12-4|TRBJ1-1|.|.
TGTGCCAGCAGCCCCAGGGGCACTGAAGCTTTCTTT
CASSPRGTEAFF
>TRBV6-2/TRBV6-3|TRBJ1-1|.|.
TGTGCCAGCAGTTACCTGGCACAGGCTTTCTTT
CASSYLAQAFF
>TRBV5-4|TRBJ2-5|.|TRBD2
TGTGCCAGCAGCTGGACTAGCCAAGAGACCCAGTACTTC
CASSWTSQETQYF
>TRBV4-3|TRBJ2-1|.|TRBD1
TGCGCCAGCAGCCAAGGGCTTCCGGGACAGGGGAACAATGAGCAGTTCTTC
CASSQGLPGQGNNEQFF
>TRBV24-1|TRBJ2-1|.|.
TGTGCCACCAGTCGGTTAGATGAGCAGTTCTTC
CATSRLDEQFF
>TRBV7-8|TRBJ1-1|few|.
TGTGCCAGCAGCCCGAGGTGGAGGGAGAACACTGAAGCTTTCTTT
CASSPRWRENTEAFF
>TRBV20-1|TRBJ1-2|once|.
TGCAGTGCTAGTACACAAACGAACTATGGCTACACCTTC
CSASTQTNYGYTF
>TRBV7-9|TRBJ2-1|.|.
TGTGCCAGCAGCTTAGGATTGACAGGAGCAAATGAGCAGTTCTTC
CASSLGLTGANEQFF
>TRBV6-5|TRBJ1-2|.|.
TGTGCCAGCAGTTATAGGGTCGGGGCTAACTATGGCTACACCTTC
CASSYRVGANYGYTF
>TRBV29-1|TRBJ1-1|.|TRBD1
TGCAGCGGGGACAGAAACACTGAAGCTTTCTTT
CSGDRNTEAFF
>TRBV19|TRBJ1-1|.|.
TGTGCCAGTAGTATTCGTTCTAGAGCTGAAGCTTTCTTT
CASSIRSRAEAFF
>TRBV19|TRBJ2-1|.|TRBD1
TGTGCCAGTAGTGCCGGCGGGACAGGGGCGAATGAGCAGTTCTTC
CASSAGGTGANEQFF
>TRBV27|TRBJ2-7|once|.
TGTGCCAGCAGTTATGGGCAGGGGGGCGAGCAGTACTTC
CASSYGQGGEQYF
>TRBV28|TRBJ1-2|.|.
TGTGCCAGCAGTTCCCGGTGGGGGGGGTATGGCTACACCTTC
CASSSRWGGYGYTF
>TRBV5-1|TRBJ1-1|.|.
TGCGCCAGCAGCGCCAACGTCGGCACTGAAGCTTTCTTT
CASSANVGTEAFF
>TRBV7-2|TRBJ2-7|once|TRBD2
TGTGCCAGCAGCTTAGTCGCGGGGGTTCTCTACGAGCAGTACTTC
CASSLVAGVLYEQYF
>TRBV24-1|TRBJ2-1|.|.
TGTGCCACCAGTGATTTTGTAGAACAGGTCAATGAGCAGTTCTTC
CATSDFVEQVNEQFF
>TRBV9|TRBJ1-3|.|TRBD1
TGTGCCAGCAGCGAGGGCACAGGGGCTGATGGAAACACCATATATTTT
CASSEGTGADGNTIYF
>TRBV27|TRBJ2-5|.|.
TGTGCCAGCAGTTTAGTTATCGCGGAGACCCAGTACTTC
CASSLVIAETQYF
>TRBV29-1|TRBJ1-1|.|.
TGCAGCGTACCACAGGTTGCCATGAACACTGAAGCTTTCTTT
CSVPQVAMNTEAFF
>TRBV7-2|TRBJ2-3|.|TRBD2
TGTGCCAGCAGCCCTAATCCCGGGACTAGCAATACGCAGTATTTT
CASSPNPGTSNTQYF
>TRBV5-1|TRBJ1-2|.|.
TGCGCCAGCAGCTTGGCCACGGGGACTAACTATGGCTACACCTTC
CASSLATGTNYGYTF
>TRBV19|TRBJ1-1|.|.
TGTGCCAGTAGTATAGTCGAGGGGGGGACTGAAGCTTTCTTT
CASSIVEGGTEAFF
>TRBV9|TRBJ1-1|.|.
TGTGCCAGCAGCGTAGGCGGGGGTCGAACTGAAGCTTTCTTT
CASSVGGGRTEAFF
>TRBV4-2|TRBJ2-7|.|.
TGTGCCAGCAGCCAAGCTCCGAGTACCTACGAGCAGTACTTC
CASSQAPSTYEQYF
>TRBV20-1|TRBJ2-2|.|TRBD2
TGCAGTGCCAGTAGCGGGCGGAACACCGGGGAGCTGTTTTTT
CSASSGRNTGELFF
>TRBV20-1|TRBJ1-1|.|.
TGCAGTGCTAGTACCTTGAGGGGAGGCACTGAAGCTTTCTTT
CSASTLRGGTEAFF
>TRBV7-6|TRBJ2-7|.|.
TGTGCCAGCAGCTTAGGGGCCGGCCGAGCCTACGAGCAGTACTTC
CASSLGAGRAYEQYF
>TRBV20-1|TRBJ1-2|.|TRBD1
TGCTGTGAAAGAGGGGGCTCTGGCTACACCTTC
CCERGGSGYTF
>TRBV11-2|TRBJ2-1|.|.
TGTGCCAGCAGCTTAGGCGGGATGTCCTCCTACAATGAGCAGTTCTTC
CASSLGGMSSYNEQFF
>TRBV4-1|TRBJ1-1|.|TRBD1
TGCGCCAGCAGCCAGACCCCGGGACAGGGAGGGAACACTGAAGCTTTCTTT
CASSQTPGQGGNTEAFF
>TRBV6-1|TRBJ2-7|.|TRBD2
TGTGCCAGCAGTGAAGGCGCTAGCGGGGGGTGGGAGCAGTACTTC
CASSEGASGGWEQYF
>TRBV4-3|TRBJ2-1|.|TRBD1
TGCGCCAGCAGCCCGGAGACAGGGCCCGCGTTGGACAATGAGCAGTTCTTC
CASSPETGPALDNEQFF
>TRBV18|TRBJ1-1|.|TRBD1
TGTGCCAGCACGGGACAGGGGTACACTGAAGCTTTCTTT
CASTGQGYTEAFF
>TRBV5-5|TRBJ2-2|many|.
TGTGCCAGCAGCCCCGGGGTCGCGACCACCGGGGAGCTGTTTTTT
CASSPGVATTGELFF
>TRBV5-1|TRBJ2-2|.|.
TGCGCCAGCAGCTTGGTTTCAGACACCGGGGAGCTGTTTTTT
CASSLVSDTGELFF
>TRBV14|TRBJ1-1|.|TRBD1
TGTGCCAGCAGCCATGCCGGGACAGGGGTGGTAACTGAAGCTTTCTTT
CASSHAGTGVVTEAFF
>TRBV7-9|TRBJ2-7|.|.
TGTGCCAGCAGCTTAGCAGGGGGTAGCTCCTACGAGCAGTACTTC
CASSLAGGSSYEQYF
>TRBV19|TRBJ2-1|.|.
TGTGCCAGTACAAATTACAATGAGCAGTTCTTC
CASTNYNEQFF
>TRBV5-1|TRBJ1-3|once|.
TGCGCCAGCAAGGAGGGAGGGGAAAACACCATATATTTT
CASKEGGENTIYF
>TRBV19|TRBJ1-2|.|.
TGTGCCAGTAGTATAAGGGAGCAGGCGCTCTATGGCTACACCTTC
CASSIREQALYGYTF